The 2 T cell receptor beta chains in this list originate from one sample, sequenced in a study of CD8 T cell repertoires and HIV-1 epitope variants. Clones were sequenced by immunoSEQ multiplex PCR, and TCRdb holds only the in-frame ones, with some missing. The profile shows some 100,000 clones, almost 75% of them singletons. Sample: uncultured baseline CD8+ T cells from peripheral blood mononuclear cells (PBMCs). The receptors were sampled from a male donor with HIV.

J is TRBJ1-2 and V is TRBV19, with D possibly TRBD1 on 5 matching bases. CDR1 and CDR2 (germline): LNHDA, SQIVND (reference sequence). The CDR3 contains 13 residues. Deletions cut 6 bases from V and 4 bases from J, with 12 bases between. CDR3 DNA: TGTGCCAGTAGGACCGGGGACCCCTATGGCTACACCTTC. Translated, it gives CASRTGDPYGYTF.

This chain uses TRBV30 with TRBJ2-7; D is tentatively TRBD1 or TRBD2 (6 bases each). V lost 1 base, J lost 4 bases, and 20 bases lay in between. CDR1 GTSNPN and CDR2 SVGIG come from the germline V gene (reference sequence). The CDR3 runs 16 residues. For the CDR3, the DNA is TGTGCCTGGAGTGCGAAGGGGGACGGAGGGGGTTACGAGCAGTACTTC. Translation gives CAWSAKGDGGGYEQYF.